Below are 22 T cell receptor beta chains sequenced from a single sample in a study of T cell responses to AZD1222 COVID-19 vaccine (dated by TCRdb to the early 2020s). The library was obtained by the immunoSEQ multiplex PCR assay. TCRdb's version of the immuneACCESS table is confined to in-frame rearrangements and falls short of the full clone set. An unresolved V gene accounts for under half of the shortfall where checked; the remainder is of unknown origin. Within this sample are fewer than 55,000 clones, with under 85% of them counted one time only. The ten largest clones capture roughly half of the sample. Taken with the paper, the label for time point translates to: baseline before first vaccination. The material sequenced was peripheral blood, taken on day 0 of AZD1222 vaccination. These receptors all come from an adult in good health.

This clone was recorded once. The chain uses TRBV2 and TRBJ1-1; D ambiguous. The CDR3 is made up of 13 amino acids. CDR1 is SNHLY, CDR2 FYNNEI, per germline. The germline V and J ends were trimmed by 7 bases and 1 base, with 10 bases remaining between them. The CDR3 is CASNQAQNTEAFF. The CDR3 nucleotides are TGTGCCAGCAACCAGGCCCAGAACACTGAAGCTTTCTTT.

The DNA of the CDR3 is TGCGCCAGCAGCGAGCAGGGACCGCCTAATTCACCCCTCCACTTT. Its translation is CASSEQGPPNSPLHF. V is TRBV5-1 and J is TRBJ1-6; tentative D call: TRBD1 (5 bases). Trimming took 4 bases from V and 6 from J, leaving 14 bases between them. The CDR3 length is 15 residues. CDR1 is SGHRS and CDR2 is YFSETQ in the germline V gene.

The V call is TRBV30, the J call TRBJ2-7; 7 positions match TRBD1. The ends lost 2 bases at V and 0 bases at J; junction bases unmatched: 7. The CDR3 has 15 residues. Germline lookup yields CDR1 GTSNPN and CDR2 SVGIG (reference sequence). CDR3 loop: CAWSRFAGGSYEQYF. The CDR3 DNA follows: TGTGCCTGGAGTCGTTTTGCAGGGGGCTCCTACGAGCAGTACTTC.

The chain has TRBV12-3 or TRBV12-4 and TRBJ2-7; either TRBD1 or TRBD2 may fit D (5 bases each). Trimming shortened V by 6 bases and J by 2 bases, and 11 bases separated the two germline ends. The CDR3 is 13 residues long. The CDR3 reads CASRRGSAYEQYF. The CDR3 DNA sequence: TGTGCCAGCAGGAGGGGTTCGGCCTACGAGCAGTACTTC.

V is TRBV2 and J is TRBJ2-7; weak D call: TRBD2 (6 bases). Trimming stripped 2 bases from V and 2 bases from J, with 13 bases between. The CDR3 is 15 amino acids. Germline V gene lookup returns CDR1 SNHLY and CDR2 FYNNEI. DNA for the CDR3: TGTGCCAGCAGTGAACCAGGGCGGGAAGCCTACGAGCAGTACTTC. Its protein is CASSEPGREAYEQYF.

This sequence joins TRBV5-6 and TRBJ2-2; no reliable D call. The CDR3 loop spans 12 amino acids. CDR1 SGHDT and CDR2 YYEEEE come from the germline V gene. V lost 1 base to trimming and J lost 6 bases, with 4 bases between them. CDR3 sequence (DNA): TGTGCCAGCAGCTTGACCGCCGGGGAGCTGTTTTTT. Residues: CASSLTAGELFF.

The V and J genes are TRBV5-1 and TRBJ1-1; TRBD1 matches at 8 bases. The germline gives CDR1 SGHRS, CDR2 YFSETQ. V dropped 3 bases and J dropped 4; count of bases not matched to a gene: 8. The CDR3 spans 15 residues. CDR3 DNA sequence: TGCGCCAGCAGCTCAAACCCAGGGGGCGGCACTGAAGCTTTCTTT. Amino acid sequence: CASSSNPGGGTEAFF.

This chain links TRBV7-2 with TRBJ2-7, with 10 nucleotides matching TRBD2. CDR3 length equals 14 residues. Germline CDR1 SGHTA, CDR2 FQGNSA. The ends lost 3 bases at V and 5 bases at J; junction bases unmatched: 4. The CDR3 loop is CASSLGTSEDEQYF. The CDR3 bases are TGTGCCAGCAGCTTGGGGACTAGCGAGGACGAGCAGTACTTC.

This chain links TRBV19 with TRBJ2-7, with TRBD1 matching 7 bases. Losses at the gene ends were 5 bases for V and 1 base for J; bases not matched to a gene: 11. This CDR3 is 16 amino acids long. Germline V CDR1 and CDR2: LNHDA, SQIVND (reference sequence). CDR3 sequence reads: CASSDRRGRGSYEQYF. DNA of the CDR3: TGTGCCAGTAGTGACCGCAGGGGGAGAGGGTCCTACGAGCAGTACTTC. Looking up the rest from reference TRBV19 and TRBJ2-7 gives the full variable domain: DGGITQSPKYLFRKEGQNVTLSCEQNLNHDAMYWYRQDPGQGLRLIYYSQIVNDFQKGDIAEGYSVSREKKESFPLTVTSAQKNPTAFYLCASSDRRGRGSYEQYFGPGTRLTVT.

In this sample, this clone turned up a few times. The chain is built from TRBV3-1 (or the pseudogene TRBV3-2) and TRBJ1-6; no clear D. Trimming shortened V by 1 base and J by 2 bases, and 9 bases separated the two germline ends. Looked up from germline, CDR1 is LGHDT and CDR2 is YNNKEL (reference sequence). This CDR3 region has 16 residues. For the CDR3, the DNA is TGTGCCAGCAGCCAAGTTTCGGGCACCTATAATTCACCCCTCCACTTT. It encodes CASSQVSGTYNSPLHF.

The chain employs TRBV11-3 and TRBJ2-5; D uncertain. The germline V gene has CDR1 SGHNT and CDR2 YENEEA. The CDR3 consists of 11 residues. V lost 3 bases to trimming and J lost 4 bases, with 3 bases between them. The chain's CDR3 is CASSFGETQYF. As DNA, the CDR3 is TGTGCCAGCAGCTTTGGAGAGACCCAGTACTTC.

The rearrangement joins TRBV18 to TRBJ1-1, with 9 bases fitting TRBD1. Germline V lookup: CDR1 KGHSH, CDR2 LQKENI. The CDR3 consists of 16 residues. V shed 2 bases and J 1 base; nucleotides not matched to a gene: 5. CDR3 coding DNA: TGTGCCAGCTCACCAGGGACAGGGTTCTCGAACACTGAAGCTTTCTTT. Its protein product is CASSPGTGFSNTEAFF.

This clone was counted a single time. The V and J genes are TRBV5-1 and TRBJ1-1; D is perhaps TRBD1 (5 bases). The CDR3 spans 14 residues. CDR1 and CDR2 from the germline V gene are SGHRS and YFSETQ. V shed 4 bases and J shed 3 bases, with 13 bases lying between them. In nucleotides, the CDR3 is TGCGCCAGCAGCCCCAGGGTTGCGGACACTGAAGCTTTCTTT. It yields the protein CASSPRVADTEAFF. The full variable domain, its missing parts supplied by reference TRBV5-1 and TRBJ1-1, is KAGVTQTPRYLIKTRGQQVTLSCSPISGHRSVSWYQQTPGQGLQFLFEYFSETQRNKGNFPGRFSGRQFSNSRSEMNVSTLELGDSALYLCASSPRVADTEAFFGQGTRLTVV.

This clone was detected only a few times. This chain uses TRBV6-2 or TRBV6-3 with TRBJ1-1; a weak D match, TRBD1 (5 bases). CDR3 length equals 16 residues. Germline values: CDR1 MNHEY, CDR2 SVGEGT. Trimming took off 0 bases at V and 5 bases at J, with 16 bases between the two ends. The CDR3 bases are TGTGCCAGCAGTTACTCGGGATACGGGACGGGAACTGAAGCTTTCTTT. Its translation: CASSYSGYGTGTEAFF.

The table lists this clone with a few counts. The chain has TRBV18 and TRBJ1-6; D not resolved. Germline V CDR1 and CDR2: KGHSH, LQKENI. This CDR3 contains 16 residues. Trimming removed 5 bases at V and 0 bases at J, with 11 bases between. The CDR3 sequence is CASSSTASSYNSPLHF. CDR3 coding DNA: TGTGCCAGCTCATCAACAGCGAGCTCCTATAATTCACCCCTCCACTTT.

The chain recombines TRBV6-1 with TRBJ1-1; no clear D. Germline-derived CDR1 and CDR2 are MNHNS and SASEGT. Trimming left V 3 bases short and J 1 base short, with 6 bases between. There are 13 residues in the CDR3. In nucleotides, the CDR3 is TGTGCCAGCAGTGAGAGTAGGAACACTGAAGCTTTCTTT. Its protein is CASSESRNTEAFF.

J is TRBJ1-1 and V is TRBV15; D ambiguous. There are 15 residues in the CDR3. Germline loops: CDR1 LNHNV, CDR2 YYDKDF (reference sequence). V was trimmed by 0 bases and J by 1 base, leaving 9 bases between them. The CDR3: CATSRDSGSNTEAFF. DNA of the CDR3: TGTGCCACCAGCAGAGATTCGGGGTCGAACACTGAAGCTTTCTTT.

The table lists this clone with a count of one. The chain combines TRBV3-1 (or the pseudogene TRBV3-2) with TRBJ2-6, with a tentative D call TRBD2 (5 bases). CDR3 size: 18 residues. Trimming left V 0 bases short and J 2 bases short, with 14 bases between. Germline CDR1 and CDR2: LGHDT and YNNKEL (reference sequence). In DNA, the CDR3 is TGTGCCAGCAGCCAAGAAGGGTTGTTCGGGGCTGGGGCCAACGTCCTGACTTTC. It encodes CASSQEGLFGAGANVLTF.

This clone has a single count. J is TRBJ2-2 and V is TRBV12-3 or TRBV12-4; D may be TRBD1 (6 bases). V lost 6 bases to trimming and J lost 1 base, with 6 bases between them. The CDR3 extends over 13 amino acids. CDR3 in amino acids: CASRTGNTGELFF. In DNA form, the CDR3 reads TGTGCCAGCAGGACAGGGAACACCGGGGAGCTGTTTTTT.

The chain combines TRBV28 with TRBJ1-1; TRBD1 might be the D (5 bases). Trimming left V 4 bases short and J 1 base short, with 13 bases between. The CDR3 totals 15 residues. CDR1 is MDHEN, CDR2 SYDVKM, per germline. The DNA of the CDR3 is TGTGCCAGCAGTTCCCCGGGGGGAAAGAACACTGAAGCTTTCTTT. As protein: CASSSPGGKNTEAFF. Full variable domain (outside the CDR3, taken from reference TRBV28 and TRBJ1-1): DVKVTQSSRYLVKRTGEKVFLECVQDMDHENMFWYRQDPGLGLRLIYFSYDVKMKEKGDIPEGYSVSREKKERFSLILESASTNQTSMYLCASSSPGGKNTEAFFGQGTRLTVV.

This rearrangement joins TRBV7-3 to TRBJ2-2; D is ambiguous. V shed 1 base and J shed 7 bases, with 13 bases lying between them. The CDR3 has 15 amino acids. CDR1 is SGHTA and CDR2 is FQGTGA in the germline V gene. The CDR3 DNA reads TGTGCCAGCAGCTTAAACGTGTTTCTGGGCGGGGAGCTGTTTTTT. Encoded protein: CASSLNVFLGGELFF.

This clone was observed a single time. The V call is TRBV3-1 (or the pseudogene TRBV3-2), the J call TRBJ1-1, with D unresolved. This CDR3 has 11 amino acids. V was shortened by 6 bases and J by 3 bases, with 5 bases between the two germline ends. CDR1 and CDR2 from the germline V gene are LGHDT and YNNKEL (reference sequence). CDR3 sequence (DNA): TGTGCCAGCAGGACCCACACTGAAGCTTTCTTT. It yields the protein CASRTHTEAFF.